This TCR beta chain was identified in a study of T cell repertoires in cytomegalovirus infection. Across the study: In the study, CMV epitopes included recently identified HLA-C-restricted and well-studied HLA-B-restricted ones. Public TCR beta signature analysis indicated the presence of both CMV infection and matching HLA type. Whole-study results and caveats: There were HLA-C-restricted CMV-specific TCR beta clonotypes dominating the ex vivo response.

This clonotype occurred once. Its antigen is currently unknown. Using its own MiXCR run on the reads, TCRdb lists one record per CDR3 protein. Among hundreds of thousands of distinct CDR3 sequences listed, approximately 30% were seen once. After removal of 3 bases from V and 1 base from J, the junction contained 7 bases not matched to a gene. The germline V gene encodes CDR1 SGHVS and CDR2 FNYEAQ. The CDR3 runs 16 residues. The clonotype was recovered from a human donor in good health (CMV status not recorded). Some clones in this sample may be carry-over from other donors' samples. The rearrangement links TRBV7-6 to TRBJ2-5; 8 nucleotides match TRBD2. The sample here was cultured CD8+ T cells from PBMCs, taken from culture after CMV antigen stimulation. CDR3 nucleotide sequence: TGTGCCAGCAGCTTGGGTCAGCGGGGGCCCCAAGAGACCCAGTACTTC. Its translation: CASSLGQRGPQETQYF.